These 18 T cell receptor beta chains share one sample of origin, sequenced in a study of OX40 agonist ivuxolimab in advanced cancers. Only in-frame clones appear in the TCRdb table, and some are missing; sequencing was by immunoSEQ multiplex PCR. The sample yields about 100,000 clones, more than 85% seen once. Sequenced here: CD4+ or CD8+ T cells sorted from blood, sampled in a trial of the OX40 agonist ivuxolimab. These receptors originate from an adult with an advanced solid tumor such as melanoma, head and neck, liver or kidney cancer.

This clone turned up a few times. V and J are TRBV28 and TRBJ2-5, with D possibly matching TRBD1 (6 bases). Trimming cost V 6 bases and J 5 bases, with 22 bases left between them. The CDR3 is 16 residues long. In germline, CDR1 is MDHEN, CDR2 SYDVKM. The CDR3 sequence: CASSTPGPKRGETQYF. CDR3 nucleotide sequence: TGTGCCAGCAGCACTCCGGGACCCAAAAGGGGGGAGACCCAGTACTTC.

CDR3 in DNA: TGTGCCAGCAGCCAAGATCCGGGGACTAGCGGTTCCTACGAGCAGTACTTC. As protein: CASSQDPGTSGSYEQYF. J is TRBJ2-7 and V is TRBV4-2; 11 bases are shared with TRBD2. The CDR3 is made up of 17 amino acids. V shed 0 bases, J shed 1 base, and the junction held 5 bases outside the gene matches. Per germline, CDR1 LGHNA and CDR2 YNFKEQ.

The J gene is TRBJ2-5, the V gene TRBV5-4, with unresolved D. From germline, CDR1 is SGHNT and CDR2 YYREEE (reference sequence). Trimming took 1 base from V and 1 from J, leaving 11 bases between them. The CDR3 runs to 15 residues. The CDR3 DNA reads as TGTGCCAGCAGCTTGTTGGTCAGTGGCCAAGAGACCCAGTACTTC. Translating gives CASSLLVSGQETQYF. Complete variable domain (other parts from reference TRBV5-4 and TRBJ2-5): ETGVTQSPTHLIKTRGQQVTLRCSSQSGHNTVSWYQQALGQGPQFIFQYYREEENGRGNFPPRFSGLQFPNYSSELNVNALELDDSALYLCASSLLVSGQETQYFGPGTRLLVL.

This sequence joins TRBV29-1 and TRBJ2-2; D might be TRBD1 (5 bases). Looked up from germline, CDR1 is SQVTM and CDR2 is ANQGSEA. The CDR3 consists of 15 residues. Trimming cost V 5 bases and J 4 bases, with 17 bases left between them. CDR3 nucleotides: TGCAGCGTTACACGACTTGCCCAGGGCACCGGGGAGCTGTTTTTT. Translation gives CSVTRLAQGTGELFF.

This chain joins TRBV10-1 and TRBJ1-1; a weak D match, TRBD1 (6 bases). V lost 1 base to trimming and J lost 12 bases, with 15 bases between them. The CDR3 runs 13 residues. The V gene's germline CDR1 is WNHNN and CDR2 SYGVQD (reference sequence). CDR3 in amino acids: CASSEWDTGQTFF. Here the CDR3 DNA reads TGCGCCAGCAGTGAGTGGGACACAGGTCAAACTTTCTTT.

The CDR3 here is CATSRDNGYNEQFF. For the CDR3, the DNA is TGTGCCACCAGCAGAGATAACGGGTACAATGAGCAGTTCTTC. The J gene is TRBJ2-1, the V gene TRBV15, with D uncertain. Germline V gene lookup returns CDR1 LNHNV and CDR2 YYDKDF (reference sequence). With 0 bases removed from V and 4 bases from J, the gap between germline ends came to 7 bases. This CDR3 spans 14 amino acids.

The genes are TRBV19 and TRBJ2-1; TRBD2 agrees at 8 bases. Germline V gene lookup returns CDR1 LNHDA and CDR2 SQIVND (reference sequence). There are 13 residues in the CDR3. V lost 11 bases and J lost 3; bases outside the gene matches: 6. The CDR3 loop reads CASGLGVYNEQFF. The CDR3 nucleotides are TGTGCCTCGGGACTAGGGGTCTACAATGAGCAGTTCTTC.

The V call is TRBV6-1, the J call TRBJ1-5, with D hard to call. Deletions cut 4 bases from V and 2 bases from J, with 9 bases between. CDR3 length: 14 amino acids. CDR1 is MNHNS and CDR2 is SASEGT in the germline V gene. The CDR3 reads CASSAQSGNQPQHF. The CDR3 DNA reads as TGTGCCAGCAGTGCTCAAAGCGGCAATCAGCCCCAGCATTTT.

The V call is TRBV4-1, the J call TRBJ2-1, with D perhaps TRBD1 (6 bases). With 1 base removed from V and 1 base from J, the gap between germline ends came to 8 bases. This CDR3 region has 15 residues. Per germline, CDR1 MGHRA and CDR2 YSYEKL. CDR3 nucleotides: TGCGCCAGCAGCCAAGGAGGACAGTCCTACAATGAGCAGTTCTTC. Protein: CASSQGGQSYNEQFF.

The sample holds one count of this clone. This chain links TRBV5-4 with TRBJ2-5, with D maybe TRBD2 (6 bases). Looked up from germline, CDR1 is SGHNT and CDR2 is YYREEE (reference sequence). This CDR3 contains 18 residues. The ends were cut back, 0 bases at V and 5 bases at J, with 23 bases in the middle. The CDR3 coding sequence is TGTGCCAGCAGCTTGGTATGGGGGTCCCAAGGGAGGAAGGAGACCCAGTACTTC. It codes for CASSLVWGSQGRKETQYF. Supplemented by reference TRBV5-4 and TRBJ2-5, the full variable domain reads ETGVTQSPTHLIKTRGQQVTLRCSSQSGHNTVSWYQQALGQGPQFIFQYYREEENGRGNFPPRFSGLQFPNYSSELNVNALELDDSALYLCASSLVWGSQGRKETQYFGPGTRLLVL.

The J gene is TRBJ2-1, the V gene TRBV13, with 14 nucleotides matching TRBD2. Germline V CDR1 and CDR2: PRHDT, FYEKMQ (reference sequence). The V and J ends lost 5 bases and 3 bases, in that order; junction bases with no gene match: 15. The CDR3 runs to 20 residues. The CDR3 sequence is CASSDPLGTSGSLGYNEQFF. In DNA form, the CDR3 reads TGTGCCAGCAGCGATCCTTTAGGGACTAGCGGGAGTCTTGGCTACAATGAGCAGTTCTTC.

This chain joins TRBV28 and TRBJ1-5; 12 bases are a match to TRBD1. Germline V lookup: CDR1 MDHEN, CDR2 SYDVKM. The CDR3 runs to 17 residues. V gave up 5 bases and J gave up 3 bases; unmatched junction bases: 8. The CDR3: CASSHGTGGLYNQPQHF. The CDR3 bases are TGTGCCAGCAGTCATGGGACAGGGGGCCTTTACAATCAGCCCCAGCATTTT.

V is TRBV18 and J is TRBJ2-2; D remains ambiguous. The V gene lost 2 bases and the J gene lost 7 bases, with 8 bases spanning the gap. Per the germline V gene, CDR1 is KGHSH and CDR2 is LQKENI. This CDR3 contains 13 residues. The CDR3 is CASSPAWGGELFF. The DNA for the CDR3 is TGTGCCAGCTCACCAGCCTGGGGCGGGGAGCTGTTTTTT. The complete variable domain, with remaining parts taken from reference TRBV18 and TRBJ2-2, reads NAGVMQNPRHLVRRRGQEARLRCSPMKGHSHVYWYRQLPEEGLKFMVYLQKENIIDESGMPKERFSAEFPKEGPSILRIQQVVRGDSAAYFCASSPAWGGELFFGEGSRLTVL.

This sequence joins TRBV18 and TRBJ2-3, with 7 bases lining up with TRBD1. The germline V gene encodes CDR1 KGHSH and CDR2 LQKENI. V lost 3 bases to trimming and J lost 2 bases; unmatched junction nucleotides: 5. The CDR3 has 15 residues. The CDR3 coding sequence is TGTGCCAGCTCACCTAAGGGGGCAGACACAGATACGCAGTATTTT. Amino acids: CASSPKGADTDTQYF. The variable domain in full, completed from reference TRBV18 and TRBJ2-3, reads NAGVMQNPRHLVRRRGQEARLRCSPMKGHSHVYWYRQLPEEGLKFMVYLQKENIIDESGMPKERFSAEFPKEGPSILRIQQVVRGDSAAYFCASSPKGADTDTQYFGPGTRLTVL.

The CDR3 protein is CASSATGGEKLFF. CDR3 in DNA: TGTGCCAGTAGTGCGACAGGGGGTGAAAAACTGTTTTTT. J is TRBJ1-4 and V is TRBV19; 9 bases line up with TRBD1. Per germline, CDR1 LNHDA and CDR2 SQIVND (reference sequence). CDR3 length: 13 amino acids. With V trimmed by 5 bases and J by 7 bases, 2 bases remained unmatched. Based on the CDR3 plus reference TRBV19 and TRBJ1-4, the full variable domain is DGGITQSPKYLFRKEGQNVTLSCEQNLNHDAMYWYRQDPGQGLRLIYYSQIVNDFQKGDIAEGYSVSREKKESFPLTVTSAQKNPTAFYLCASSATGGEKLFFGSGTQLSVL.

The chain employs TRBV28 and TRBJ2-7, with D perhaps matching TRBD1 (6 bases). Trimming cost V 7 bases and J 3 bases, with 10 bases left between them. Germline CDR1 and CDR2: MDHEN and SYDVKM. CDR3 length: 12 residues. CDR3 sequence reads: CASTTDSYEQYF. CDR3 nucleotides: TGTGCCAGCACCACGGACAGCTACGAGCAGTACTTC.

The chain carries TRBV7-2 and TRBJ2-1, with 10 bases lining up with TRBD2. The germline gives CDR1 SGHTA, CDR2 FQGNSA. The trim removed 1 base at V and 8 bases at J, leaving 11 bases unmatched. This CDR3 comprises 17 residues. Written as DNA, the CDR3 is TGTGCCAGCAGCTTAGTGGGGGGAGCTAGCGGGAGAGATGAGCAGTTCTTC. Amino acid sequence: CASSLVGGASGRDEQFF.

The genes are TRBV7-2 and TRBJ2-7; tentatively, D is TRBD2 (5 bases). The CDR3 consists of 16 residues. From germline, CDR1 is SGHTA and CDR2 FQGNSA. Trimming took 1 base from V and 5 from J, leaving 18 bases between them. The DNA of the CDR3 is TGTGCCAGCAGCTTAGTAGCCCCCAGGAGCGGTCACGAGCAGTACTTC. Translating gives CASSLVAPRSGHEQYF. Supplemented by reference TRBV7-2 and TRBJ2-7, the full variable domain reads GAGVSQSPSNKVTEKGKDVELRCDPISGHTALYWYRQSLGQGLEFLIYFQGNSAPDKSGLPSDRFSAERTGGSVSTLTIQRTQQEDSAVYLCASSLVAPRSGHEQYFGPGTRLTVT.